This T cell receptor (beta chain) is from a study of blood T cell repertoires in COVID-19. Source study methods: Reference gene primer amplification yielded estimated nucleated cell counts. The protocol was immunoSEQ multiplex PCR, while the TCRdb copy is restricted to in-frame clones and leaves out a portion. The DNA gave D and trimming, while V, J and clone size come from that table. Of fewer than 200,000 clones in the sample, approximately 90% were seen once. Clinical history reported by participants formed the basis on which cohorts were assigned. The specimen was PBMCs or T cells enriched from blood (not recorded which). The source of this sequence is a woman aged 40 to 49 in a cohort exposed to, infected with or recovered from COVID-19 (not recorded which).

CDR3 residues: CASSLRAARDNEQFF. The CDR3 DNA reads as TGTGCCAGCAGCTTAAGGGCGGCCAGGGACAATGAGCAGTTCTTC. J is TRBJ2-1 and V is TRBV7-8, with TRBD1 as a possible D gene (5 bases). Per the germline V gene, CDR1 is SGHVS and CDR2 is FQNEAQ. The germline V and J ends were trimmed by 2 bases and 5 bases, with 13 bases remaining between them. The CDR3 loop spans 15 amino acids.